The entry below gives a single TCR beta chain sequence along with its context. This clonotype appeared a few times. It has no known antigen specificity. Base quality data are lacking; no much larger clone is found one base away. Here V drops 3 bases and J drops 6 bases, and the junction holds 5 bases not matched to any gene. Measured from the cysteine to the phenylalanine, the CDR3 is 16 residues long. Only CDR3 DNA remains: 48 bases, in frame from the first base. From the germline V gene, CDR1 is SQVTM and CDR2 is ANQGSEA. The protocol used for the library was 5' RACE. A second roughly 6 to 11 cycle PCR used a sample-barcoded 5' primer and a J-beta primer mix. A unique molecular identifier was introduced onto each TCR beta cDNA molecule by a template-switch 5' adaptor carrying 12 random nucleotides. Each sample yielded at least 2.5 million CDR3-containing paired-end reads. The Mint cDNA synthesis kit, primed by a TRBC-specific oligonucleotide, was used to synthesize first-strand cDNA from all RNA. All cDNA was treated with uracil-DNA glycosylase and then went through a first 18-cycle PCR with the universal primers M1SS and BC2_uni_R. The original methods were these. For normalization, 1 million high-quality reads were randomly selected from each sample, with every read carrying a distinct molecular identifier. Reads sharing molecular identifiers were discarded rather than binned into consensus sequences. MiTCR, with a Q25 quality threshold and the strictest error-elimination algorithm, was used for CDR3 identification, clonotype clustering and error correction. A nonparametric unseen species model with Euler transformation was used to estimate lower-bound total TCR beta diversity. Clones were called with MiXCR by TCRdb after fastp trimmed the public reads at Q25, and only in-frame beta chains were retained. Records with the same CDR3 protein are collapsed into one entry carrying the most frequent genes and DNA. TCRdb, rather than the study authors, made the V and J calls. The sample table lists approximately 1,700,000 distinct CDR3 sequences, 30% to 40% of them with a count of one. The top ten hold more than 20% of the sample.

Donors were roughly 40 systemically healthy Caucasian individuals from Russia aged 6 to 90 years. Each donor gave around 9.8 milliliters of peripheral blood, collected into EDTA-treated Vacutainer tubes. Ficoll-Paque density-gradient centrifugation was used to isolate PBMCs, with at least 7 million per sample. Trizol reagent was used to extract total RNA from the PBMCs, yielding at least 6 micrograms per sample. Naive CD45RAhigh/CD27high T cell percentages were measured by flow cytometry on a PBMC aliquot from every donor. The record originates from a study of blood T cells in healthy people across ages (dated by TCRdb to between 2014 and 2016). A note on the overall study: In model experiments, template switching captured roughly one uniquely barcoded TCR beta cDNA molecule for every two T cells. To track age-related changes in TCR beta repertoire diversity, the study relied on deep sequencing normalized with unique cDNA molecular identifiers. Four age groups were formed from the donors: young (average 16 years), middle-aged (around 37), aged (62) and long-lived (more than 75). Donors of different ages were randomly distributed across sequencing lanes to avoid experimental bias. For two donors (one aged 18 to 29 and one aged 80 or older), the study analyzed two additional independent replicas of 1 million unique cDNA reads from the same blood draw.

The paper's findings and limits, for the study overall: The percentage of naive T cells measured by flow cytometry correlated strongly with observed TCR beta diversity. As age increased, observed TCR beta diversity per million T cells dropped in a roughly linear way, and a significant reduction was already evident by age 40. Compared with the aged group, more naive CD4+ T cells, fewer expanded clones and increased TCR diversity were shown by the long-lived group, suggesting age selection. Total diversity estimates from one million sequenced T cells were considered lower bounds and underestimates. The CMV infection status of donors was not known, potentially confounding age-related changes in expanded clonotypes. Bulk unsorted PBMC profiling prevented conclusive comparison of naive and antigen-experienced compartments.

The sequenced sample was blood. The rearrangement joined TRBV29-1 to TRBJ2-1, and TRBD2 aligns with 16 junction nucleotides. The origin of this receptor is a human donor in good health. The DNA is as follows: TGCAGCGTTGAGGGGACTAGCGGGGGGGACGTCAATGAGCAGTTCTTC. Its coded protein is CSVEGTSGGDVNEQFF.